This TCR beta chain was captured in a study of OX40 agonist ivuxolimab in advanced cancers. For the study at large: Dose-escalation patients suffered from hepatocellular carcinoma, melanoma, renal cell or head and neck cancer. Prior anti-PD-1, anti-PD-L1 or anti-CTLA-4 therapy was allowed; 30% to 40% had some. Partial responses, seen in three patients, involved one hepatocellular carcinoma and two cutaneous melanomas.

Germline V gives CDR1 MNHEY, CDR2 SVGAGI. The J segment lost 2 bases and the V segment lost 10 bases, leaving 7 bases of the junction unmatched. The CDR3 has 14 amino acids. TCRdb keeps only in-frame clones here, not all; method: immunoSEQ multiplex PCR. This table holds about 69,000 clones, 91% found once. The clonotype comes from an adult with an advanced solid tumor such as melanoma, head and neck, liver or kidney cancer. This specimen consisted of CD4+ or CD8+ T cells sorted from blood, obtained in a trial of the OX40 agonist ivuxolimab. V usage is TRBV6-5 and J usage is TRBJ1-5; 8 bases fit TRBD1. The CDR3 region is CATKQGGGNQPQHF. Written as DNA, the CDR3 is TGTGCCACCAAACAGGGGGGGGGCAATCAGCCCCAGCATTTT.